This T cell receptor beta chain was documented in a study of T cell responses to AZD1222 COVID-19 vaccine. With respect to this clone: The target antigen is unknown.

Assay used: immunoSEQ multiplex PCR; TCRdb lists only in-frame clones, some missing. This table holds about 140,000 clones, 80% to 95% found once. Broader study findings: Only a handful of AZD1222 recipients, roughly six in all, had baseline seropositivity.

The source is an adult in good health. The sample was peripheral blood, taken on day 0 of MenACWY control vaccination.

CDR3 region: CASSSPYREQYF. CDR3 nucleotides: TGTGCCAGCAGTTCGCCCTACAGGGAGCAGTACTTC. The chain has TRBV28 and TRBJ2-7; TRBD1 is a possible D gene (5 bases). CDR1 and CDR2 (germline): MDHEN, SYDVKM. CDR3 size: 12 residues. V was clipped by 4 bases and J by 7 bases, with 11 bases between them. Together with reference TRBV28 and TRBJ2-7, the CDR3 gives the full variable domain: DVKVTQSSRYLVKRTGEKVFLECVQDMDHENMFWYRQDPGLGLRLIYFSYDVKMKEKGDIPEGYSVSREKKERFSLILESASTNQTSMYLCASSSPYREQYFGPGTRLTVT.